The clone carrying this TCR beta chain has just one count. These data originate in a study of shared clonotypes between healthy human individuals. The germline V and J ends were trimmed by 5 bases and 7 bases, with 15 bases remaining between them. CDR3 size: 13 residues. Per the germline V gene, CDR1 is MRHNA and CDR2 is SNTAGT. Method: immunoSEQ multiplex PCR; TCRdb's copy keeps in-frame clones and lacks some. This sample has 550,000 to 700,000 clones, with around 73% found just once. This sequence originates from a woman in her twenties or thirties in good health. The chain is built from TRBV6-4 and TRBJ2-7; perhaps TRBD2 as D (5 bases). The source material was memory CD4+ T cells sorted from blood. Documented subset: CD45RA-negative fraction. CDR3 loop: CASSSGLLGEQYF. DNA of the CDR3: TGTGCCAGCAGTTCCGGACTTCTCGGGGAGCAGTACTTC.